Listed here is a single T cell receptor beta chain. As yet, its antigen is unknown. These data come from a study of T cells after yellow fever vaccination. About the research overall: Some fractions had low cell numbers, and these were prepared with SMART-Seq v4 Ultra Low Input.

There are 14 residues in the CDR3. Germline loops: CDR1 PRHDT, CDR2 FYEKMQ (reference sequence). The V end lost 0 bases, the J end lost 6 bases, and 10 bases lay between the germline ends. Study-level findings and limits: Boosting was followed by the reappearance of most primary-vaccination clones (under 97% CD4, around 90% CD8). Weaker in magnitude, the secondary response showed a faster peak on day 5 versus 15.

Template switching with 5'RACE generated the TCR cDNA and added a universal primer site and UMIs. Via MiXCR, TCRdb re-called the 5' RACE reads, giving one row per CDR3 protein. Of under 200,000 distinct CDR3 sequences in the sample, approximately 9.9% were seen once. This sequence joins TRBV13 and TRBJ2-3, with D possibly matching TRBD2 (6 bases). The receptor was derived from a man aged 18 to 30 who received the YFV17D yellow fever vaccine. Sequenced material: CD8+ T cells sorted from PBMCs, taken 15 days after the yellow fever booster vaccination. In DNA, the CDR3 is TGTGCCAGCAGCTTAGGGGCAGCGGGTGATACGCAGTATTTT. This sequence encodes CASSLGAAGDTQYF.